This TCR beta chain was retrieved from a study of CD8+ T cells in alopecia areata. Study-level background: Tofacitinib therapy took 6 to 18 months; 6 months off drug came after.

RNA extraction was followed by reverse transcription into cDNA, which acted as the sequencing template. Method: immunoSEQ multiplex PCR; TCRdb's copy keeps in-frame clones and lacks some. The table includes about 210,000 clones, approximately 57% detected once. Treatment here: oral pan-JAK inhibitor, 5-10 mg twice daily. In regard to this clone: The antigen is undetermined.

Regarding the study as a whole: How baseline CD8+ expansion relates to response remains uncertain (there was one nonresponder). Normal scalp had lower clonality than lesional scalp, with alopecia totalis/universalis lesions showing this most strongly. Within the top 100, expanded CD8+ clones significantly decreased with tofacitinib, as did scalp clonality.

The CDR3 loop spans 16 amino acids. V lost 5 bases and J 2 bases, leaving 18 bases between the germline ends. Germline CDR1 reads MNHEY; CDR2 reads SMNVEV (reference sequence). The material sequenced was CD4+ T cells sorted from blood, taken at week 4, from a patient treated with tofacitinib. The clonotype comes from a human donor with alopecia areata. The chain recombines TRBV27 with TRBJ2-5; TRBD1 might be the D (6 bases). As DNA, the CDR3 is TGTGCCAGCAGTCCAACCATCGCGACAGGTCAAGAGACCCAGTACTTC. It specifies CASSPTIATGQETQYF.